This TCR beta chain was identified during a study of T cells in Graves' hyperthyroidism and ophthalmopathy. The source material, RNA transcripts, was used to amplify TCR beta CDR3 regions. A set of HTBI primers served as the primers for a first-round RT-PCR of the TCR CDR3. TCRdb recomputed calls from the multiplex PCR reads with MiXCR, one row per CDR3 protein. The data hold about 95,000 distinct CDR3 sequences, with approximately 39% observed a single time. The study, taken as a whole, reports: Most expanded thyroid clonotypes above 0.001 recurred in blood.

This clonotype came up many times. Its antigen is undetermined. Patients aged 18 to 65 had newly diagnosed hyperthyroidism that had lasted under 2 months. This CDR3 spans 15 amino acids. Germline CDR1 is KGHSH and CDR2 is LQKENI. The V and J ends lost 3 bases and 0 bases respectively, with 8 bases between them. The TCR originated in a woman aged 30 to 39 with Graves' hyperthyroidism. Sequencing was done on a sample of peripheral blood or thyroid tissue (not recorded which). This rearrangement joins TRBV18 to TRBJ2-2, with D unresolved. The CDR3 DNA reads TGTGCCAGCTCACCTGGCTCGACGAACACCGGGGAGCTGTTTTTT. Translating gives CASSPGSTNTGELFF.